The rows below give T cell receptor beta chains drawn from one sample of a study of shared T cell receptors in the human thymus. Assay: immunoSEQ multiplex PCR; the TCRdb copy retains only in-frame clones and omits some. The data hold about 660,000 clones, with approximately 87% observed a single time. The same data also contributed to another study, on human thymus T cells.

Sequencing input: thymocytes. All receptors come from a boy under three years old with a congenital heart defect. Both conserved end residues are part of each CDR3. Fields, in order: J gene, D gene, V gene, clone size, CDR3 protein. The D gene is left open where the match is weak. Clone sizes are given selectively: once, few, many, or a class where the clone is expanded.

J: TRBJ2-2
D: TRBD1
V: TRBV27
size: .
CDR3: CASSLQDRPHTGELFF

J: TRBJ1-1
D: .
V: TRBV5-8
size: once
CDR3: CASSVGGGWTEAFF

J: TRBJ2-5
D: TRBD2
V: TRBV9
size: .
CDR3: CASSVALNETSGRPRETQYF

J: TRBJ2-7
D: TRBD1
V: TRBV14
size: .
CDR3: CASSQDEQGARGEQYF

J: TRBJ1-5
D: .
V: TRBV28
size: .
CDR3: CASKPGTKKGQPQHF

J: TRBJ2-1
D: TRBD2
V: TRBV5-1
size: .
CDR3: CASNTSGDAYNEQFF

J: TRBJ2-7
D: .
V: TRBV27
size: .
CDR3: CASSLSGGRDEQYF

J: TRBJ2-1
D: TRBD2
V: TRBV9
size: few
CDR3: CASTGTSGIKFPYEQFF

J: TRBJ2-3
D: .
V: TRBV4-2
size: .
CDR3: CASSQEGVRISTDTQYF

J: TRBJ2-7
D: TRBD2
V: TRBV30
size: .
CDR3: CAWSVPSSGRYYEQYF

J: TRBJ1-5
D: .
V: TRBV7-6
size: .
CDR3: CASSLAPDQPQHF

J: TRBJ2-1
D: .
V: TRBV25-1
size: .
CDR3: CASIPRGFSSYNEQFF

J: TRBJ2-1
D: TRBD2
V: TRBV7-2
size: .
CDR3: CASSLETSGSSYNEQFF

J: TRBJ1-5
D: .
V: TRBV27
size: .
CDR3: CASSLQHRDQPQHF

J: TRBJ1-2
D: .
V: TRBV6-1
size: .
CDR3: CASSEASGGPYGYTF

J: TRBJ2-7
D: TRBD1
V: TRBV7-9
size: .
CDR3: CASSLAVGRGPYEQYF

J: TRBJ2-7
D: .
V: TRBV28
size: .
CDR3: CASSLGQGSSYEQYF

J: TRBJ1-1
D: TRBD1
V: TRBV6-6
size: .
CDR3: CASLGTGGTEAFF

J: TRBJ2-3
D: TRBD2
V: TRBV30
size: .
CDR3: CAWSAVAGDRSTDTQYF

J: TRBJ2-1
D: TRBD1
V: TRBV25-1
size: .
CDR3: CASTIRGTNEQFF

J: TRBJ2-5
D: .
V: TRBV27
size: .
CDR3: CASSLAGREETQYF

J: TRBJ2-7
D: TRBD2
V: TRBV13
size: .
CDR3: CASSPPGGDGEQYF

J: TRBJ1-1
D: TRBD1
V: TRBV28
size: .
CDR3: CASNLQGASTEAFF

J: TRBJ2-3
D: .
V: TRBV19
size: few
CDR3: CASSPGGSGDTQYF

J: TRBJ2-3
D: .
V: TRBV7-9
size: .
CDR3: CASSLTPRGTDTQYF

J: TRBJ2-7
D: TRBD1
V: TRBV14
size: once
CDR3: CASSQEGQEPYEQYF

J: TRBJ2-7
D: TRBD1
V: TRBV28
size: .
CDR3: CARGQGSTYEQYF

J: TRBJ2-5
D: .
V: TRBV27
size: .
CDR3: CASSLSGEQETQYF

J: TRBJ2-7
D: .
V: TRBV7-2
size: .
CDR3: CASSRGAVEYEQYF

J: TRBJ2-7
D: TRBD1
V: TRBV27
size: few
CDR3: CASRGGTGVDEQYF

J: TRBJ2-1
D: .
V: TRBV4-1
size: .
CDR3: CASSQRSRRETYNEQFF

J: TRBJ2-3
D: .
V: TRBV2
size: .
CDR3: CASSLPGSLTDTQYF

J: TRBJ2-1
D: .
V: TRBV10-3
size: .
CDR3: CAISETDNEQFF

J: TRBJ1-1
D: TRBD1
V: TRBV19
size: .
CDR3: CASTPPTGPHEAFF

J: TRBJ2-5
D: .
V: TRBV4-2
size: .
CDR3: CASSQLRGWRGQETQYF

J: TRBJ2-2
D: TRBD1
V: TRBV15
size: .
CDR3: CATSTTGTGFPGELFF

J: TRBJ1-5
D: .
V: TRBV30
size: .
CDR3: CAWTGPNQPQHF

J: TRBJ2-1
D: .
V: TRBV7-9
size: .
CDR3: CASSLAHSYAGNEQFF

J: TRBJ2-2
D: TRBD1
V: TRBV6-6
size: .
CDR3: CASSYPGQGPGELFF

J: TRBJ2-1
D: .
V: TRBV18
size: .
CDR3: CASSPLGEWDEQFF

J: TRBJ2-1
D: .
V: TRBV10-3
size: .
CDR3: CAISESPSEHYNEQFF